Below, 5 T cell receptor beta chains from the same sample are listed, as sequenced in a study of circulating and synovial CD4+ cells in juvenile arthritis. Sequencing was performed with immunoSEQ multiplex PCR; in TCRdb, only in-frame clones are kept and a portion is missing. The sample shows 2,200 or so clones, roughly nine tenths of them seen only once. The sequencing sample was made of HLA-DR+ CD4+ T cells from blood. Noted subset: circulating pathogenic-like lymphocytes, sorted as HLA-DR+CD14-CD3+CD4+CD25low/- blood T cells. The receptors come from a human donor with juvenile idiopathic arthritis.

The gene calls are TRBV4-1 and TRBJ1-2, with D possibly TRBD1 on 6 matching bases. The V end lost 3 bases, the J end lost 6 bases, and 20 bases lay between the germline ends. This CDR3 has 16 amino acids. In germline, CDR1 is MGHRA, CDR2 YSYEKL. CDR3 residues: CASSHPRGTPKNGYTF. CDR3 sequence (DNA): TGCGCCAGCAGCCACCCGAGGGGGACCCCAAAGAATGGCTACACCTTC.

The genes are TRBV7-9 and TRBJ1-2, with 9 nucleotides matching TRBD1. Germline loops: CDR1 SEHNR, CDR2 FQNEAQ (reference sequence). Trimming took 6 bases from V and 4 from J; bases not matched to a gene: 6. This CDR3 region has 14 residues. This CDR3 reads CASSSGTGTYGYTF. CDR3 sequence (DNA): TGTGCCAGCAGTTCAGGGACAGGGACCTATGGCTACACCTTC.

V gene TRBV27 combines with J gene TRBJ2-1; 11 bases agree with TRBD2. Germline V lookup: CDR1 MNHEY, CDR2 SMNVEV (reference sequence). J lost 1 base, V lost 6 bases, and 11 bases had no gene match. CDR3 length: 18 residues. This CDR3 is CASSLGLAAFSSYNEQFF. CDR3 nucleotides: TGTGCCAGCAGCCTGGGACTAGCGGCCTTTTCTTCCTACAATGAGCAGTTCTTC.

CDR3 residues: CASSPRTAFIPYEQYF. The CDR3 DNA follows: TGTGCCAGCAGCCCACGGACTGCCTTTATCCCCTACGAGCAGTACTTC. The chain is built from TRBV5-6 and TRBJ2-7; a weak D match, TRBD2 (5 bases). The V end lost 4 bases, the J end lost 2 bases, and 19 bases lay between the germline ends. The CDR3 runs to 16 residues. Germline V CDR1 and CDR2: SGHDT, YYEEEE. The full variable domain, its missing parts supplied by reference TRBV5-6 and TRBJ2-7, is DAGVTQSPTHLIKTRGQQVTLRCSPKSGHDTVSWYQQALGQGPQFIFQYYEEEERQRGNFPDRFSGHQFPNYSSELNVNALLLGDSALYLCASSPRTAFIPYEQYFGPGTRLTVT.

V gene TRBV9 combines with J gene TRBJ2-1; D is perhaps TRBD2 (6 bases). V was clipped by 0 bases and J by 4 bases, with 17 bases between them. The length of the CDR3 is 17 residues. The V gene's germline CDR1 is SGDLS and CDR2 YYNGEE. Here the CDR3 DNA reads TGTGCCAGCAGCGTAGGGGGAGGCGGGAACCTTTACAATGAGCAGTTCTTC. Translated: CASSVGGGGNLYNEQFF.